This T cell receptor beta chain is drawn from a study of control samples from healthy donors and cancer patients. The CDR3 length is 15 residues. Germline loops: CDR1 LGHNA, CDR2 YNFKEQ. The V segment lost 1 base and the J segment 2 bases; nucleotides outside the gene matches: 2. Clones were read by immunoSEQ multiplex PCR, and TCRdb kept only the in-frame ones, dropping some. This table has 150,000 to 200,000 clones, 75% to 95% appearing once. This TCR was recovered from a woman aged 25 to 39 in good health. The gene calls are TRBV4-2 and TRBJ1-3; 7 bases are a match to TRBD1. Sequencing was performed on blood. Here the CDR3 DNA reads TGTGCCAGCAGCCAAGGACAGGGTCCTGGAAACACCATATATTTT. This encodes CASSQGQGPGNTIYF.